This passage covers 10 T cell receptor beta chains from one sample sequenced in a study of blood T cell repertoires in COVID-19. Some clones are missing from TCRdb's copy, which holds only in-frame ones; the method was immunoSEQ multiplex PCR. The sample carries 300,000 to 350,000 clones, 80% to 95% recorded once. Sequenced input: peripheral blood. These receptors all come from a woman in her twenties or thirties with COVID-19, enrolled during active disease.

This clone has ten or more counts. This chain uses TRBV3-1 (or the pseudogene TRBV3-2) with TRBJ1-1; D not resolved. The CDR3 covers 22 residues. Germline CDR1 and CDR2: LGHDT and YNNKEL (reference sequence). V lost 2 bases, J lost 11 bases, and 42 bases lay in between. Here the CDR3 DNA reads TGTGCCAGCAGCCAACGATCCCTTATAGAAGACCCAGCAGGTAGAGTTATCTTGCTGGCTTTCTTT. Protein: CASSQRSLIEDPAGRVILLAFF.

The chain uses TRBV6-5 and TRBJ1-1, with 11 positions matching TRBD1. The trim removed 4 bases at V and 0 bases at J, leaving 1 base unmatched. The CDR3 loop spans 15 amino acids. Germline CDR1 and CDR2: MNHEY and SVGAGI. For the CDR3, the DNA is TGTGCCAGCAGTTCGGACAGGGGGCTGAACACTGAAGCTTTCTTT. It specifies CASSSDRGLNTEAFF.

This clone appeared once. The chain joins TRBV7-3 to TRBJ2-2; D is perhaps TRBD2 (6 bases). Trimming pared 5 bases from V and 0 bases from J, leaving 10 bases between. The CDR3 has 15 residues. Germline lookup yields CDR1 SGHTA and CDR2 FQGTGA. CDR3 region: CASSLQRANTGELFF. The DNA for the CDR3 is TGTGCCAGCAGCCTGCAGCGGGCGAACACCGGGGAGCTGTTTTTT.

On this clone: Other nucleotide sequences from this sample produce the same CDR3. The chain employs TRBV12-3 or TRBV12-4 and TRBJ1-4, with a tentative D call TRBD1 (6 bases). Trimming took off 3 bases at V and 8 bases at J, with 7 bases between the two ends. This CDR3 is built from 12 residues. The CDR3 protein is CASSFRGEKLFF. The CDR3, as DNA: TGTGCCAGCAGTTTTAGGGGGGAAAAACTGTTTTTT.

The chain uses TRBV7-2 and TRBJ1-2, with TRBD1 as a possible D gene (6 bases). The CDR3 loop spans 14 amino acids. V was shortened by 5 bases and J by 4 bases, with 14 bases between the two germline ends. Germline V gene lookup returns CDR1 SGHTA and CDR2 FQGNSA. CDR3 in amino acids: CASSPNRVGYGYTF. In DNA form, the CDR3 reads TGTGCCAGCAGCCCCAACAGGGTTGGCTATGGCTACACCTTC.

Only one count was recorded for this clone. The chain employs TRBV19 and TRBJ1-1; D remains ambiguous. CDR3 length equals 14 residues. In germline, CDR1 is LNHDA, CDR2 SQIVND (reference sequence). Trimming left V 7 bases short and J 5 bases short, with 17 bases between. The CDR3 nucleotides read TGTGCCAGTATCAAAACCCGGGGAGAGACTGAAGCTTTCTTT. Its protein is CASIKTRGETEAFF.

The gene calls are TRBV9 and TRBJ2-7, with TRBD2 matching 11 bases. J lost 3 bases, V lost 4 bases, and 6 bases had no gene match. CDR3 size: 15 residues. Germline CDR1 is SGDLS and CDR2 is YYNGEE. CDR3 nucleotide sequence: TGTGCCAGCAGCCCCGGGACTAGCGGTATCTACGAGCAGTACTTC. Translated, it gives CASSPGTSGIYEQYF.

The chain couples TRBV28 to TRBJ1-5, with D unclear. V lost 6 bases and J 1 base, leaving 16 bases between the germline ends. Germline V gene data show CDR1 as MDHEN and CDR2 as SYDVKM. This CDR3 spans 16 amino acids. CDR3 region: CASSPLLGGSNQPQHF. The CDR3 region has the DNA TGTGCCAGCAGCCCTCTGCTGGGAGGAAGCAATCAGCCCCAGCATTTT.

This clone was seen only once. This sequence joins TRBV5-8 and TRBJ2-7; a weak D match, TRBD2 (6 bases). V was pared by 0 bases and J by 4 bases, with 11 bases between. From germline, CDR1 is SGHTS and CDR2 YDEGEE. This CDR3 is 14 amino acids long. Here the CDR3 DNA reads TGTGCCAGCAGCTTGGGCGCGGGGTGGTACGAGCAGTACTTC. Protein: CASSLGAGWYEQYF.

The genes are TRBV10-3 and TRBJ2-1; 10 bases align to TRBD2. The CDR3 extends over 15 amino acids. Germline V CDR1 and CDR2: ENHRY, SYGVKD. J was trimmed by 10 bases and V by 0 bases; bases with no gene match: 6. The CDR3 here is CAISESPGTSEEQFF. For the CDR3, the DNA is TGTGCCATCAGTGAGTCCCCCGGGACTAGCGAGGAGCAGTTCTTC.